A single sample gave rise to the 21 T cell receptor beta chains below, sequenced in a study of cytomegalovirus exposure and HLA in healthy donors. The data were produced by immunoSEQ multiplex PCR, yet TCRdb's version contains in-frame clones alone and is incomplete. The data contain 47,000 or so clones, roughly 92% of them singletons. Material: PBMCs. The source is a man aged 18 to 29 in good health and CMV-seronegative.

The chain combines TRBV19 with TRBJ2-7; the match to TRBD2 covers 8 bases. CDR3 size: 13 residues. V trimming: 5 bases; J trimming: 4 bases; junction bases outside the gene matches: 4. The germline V gene encodes CDR1 LNHDA and CDR2 SQIVND (reference sequence). DNA of the CDR3: TGTGCCAGTAGTGGGACTAGTCGGTACGAGCAGTACTTC. Translated: CASSGTSRYEQYF.

This chain connects TRBV19 to TRBJ2-1; a possible D gene is TRBD2 (6 bases). V lost 1 base to trimming and J lost 3 bases, with 10 bases between them. Germline loops: CDR1 LNHDA, CDR2 SQIVND (reference sequence). The CDR3 runs 15 residues. CDR3 sequence: CASSIALADYNEQFF. The CDR3 DNA reads as TGTGCCAGTAGTATAGCACTAGCAGACTACAATGAGCAGTTCTTC.

V gene TRBV4-1 combines with J gene TRBJ2-1; perhaps TRBD1 as D (5 bases). Germline V gives CDR1 MGHRA, CDR2 YSYEKL. Trimming shortened V by 0 bases and J by 9 bases, and 21 bases separated the two germline ends. The CDR3 loop spans 17 amino acids. In DNA form, the CDR3 reads TGCGCCAGCAGCCAAGAAGGGTGGACAACCCTCGGGCCTGAGCAGTTCTTC. This gives the protein CASSQEGWTTLGPEQFF.

The chain uses TRBV5-1 and TRBJ1-1; D uncertain. Trimming took 4 bases from V and 0 from J, leaving 10 bases between them. Germline CDR1 and CDR2: SGHRS and YFSETQ. This CDR3 is 14 amino acids long. The CDR3 loop reads CASSMQVMNTEAFF. The CDR3 nucleotides read TGCGCCAGCAGCATGCAGGTCATGAACACTGAAGCTTTCTTT.

The J gene is TRBJ2-2, the V gene TRBV5-1; 9 nucleotides align to TRBD2. The CDR3 totals 17 residues. J lost 4 bases, V lost 2 bases, and 9 bases had no gene match. CDR1 and CDR2 from the germline V gene are SGHRS and YFSETQ. CDR3 in amino acids: CASSFLAGDPGTGELFF. Here the CDR3 DNA reads TGCGCCAGCAGCTTCTTAGCGGGAGACCCAGGCACCGGGGAGCTGTTTTTT.

The CDR3 reads CASSPNTGELFF. The CDR3 DNA reads as TGTGCCAGCAGTCCTAACACCGGGGAGCTGTTTTTT. The chain is built from TRBV6-5 and TRBJ2-2; D is unclear. The germline gives CDR1 MNHEY, CDR2 SVGAGI. This CDR3 contains 12 residues. The ends were cut back, 5 bases at V and 2 bases at J, with 3 bases in the middle.

The chain couples TRBV2 to TRBJ2-7; 8 nucleotides line up with TRBD2. The germline V gene has CDR1 SNHLY and CDR2 FYNNEI. Unmatched junction bases numbered 13, after V lost 3 bases and J lost 9 bases. The CDR3 runs 15 residues. CDR3 protein: CASSDGTRGTRLQYF. The CDR3 bases are TGTGCCAGCAGTGACGGGACTAGAGGAACCAGGTTGCAGTACTTC.

V gene TRBV27 combines with J gene TRBJ2-3, with 7 nucleotides matching TRBD2. The V gene's germline CDR1 is MNHEY and CDR2 SMNVEV (reference sequence). The trim removed 1 base at V and 3 bases at J, leaving 4 bases unmatched. This CDR3 has 15 amino acids. The CDR3 reads CASSLYRGGTDTQYF. The DNA of the CDR3 is TGTGCCAGCAGTTTATACCGGGGAGGGACAGATACGCAGTATTTT.

The chain couples TRBV28 to TRBJ2-4; D unclear. Germline CDR1 is MDHEN and CDR2 is SYDVKM. The CDR3 contains 13 residues. Trimming took off 6 bases at V and 0 bases at J, with 6 bases between the two ends. The CDR3 is CASSQLAKNIQYF. The CDR3 bases are TGTGCCAGCAGCCAGTTAGCCAAAAACATTCAGTACTTC.

The chain carries TRBV9 and TRBJ2-7; D is unclear. There are 13 residues in the CDR3. Germline assignment: CDR1 SGDLS and CDR2 YYNGEE. The V gene lost 0 bases and the J gene lost 6 bases, with 10 bases spanning the gap. CDR3 loop: CASSVGYSSEQYF. The CDR3 region has the DNA TGTGCCAGCAGCGTAGGATATAGTTCCGAGCAGTACTTC. The full variable domain, in which reference TRBV9 and TRBJ2-7 provide the parts outside the CDR3, is DSGVTQTPKHLITATGQRVTLRCSPRSGDLSVYWYQQSLDQGLQFLIQYYNGEERAKGNILERFSAQQFPDLHSELNLSSLELGDSALYFCASSVGYSSEQYFGPGTRLTVT.

The gene calls are TRBV19 and TRBJ2-1; 7 bases line up with TRBD1. CDR3 length: 13 amino acids. The V gene's germline CDR1 is LNHDA and CDR2 SQIVND (reference sequence). The ends lost 4 bases at V and 7 bases at J; junction bases unmatched: 4. As DNA, the CDR3 is TGTGCCAGTAGTAAAGAGGGGGCGAATGAGCAGTTCTTC. Translating it yields CASSKEGANEQFF. Supplemented by reference TRBV19 and TRBJ2-1, the full variable domain reads DGGITQSPKYLFRKEGQNVTLSCEQNLNHDAMYWYRQDPGQGLRLIYYSQIVNDFQKGDIAEGYSVSREKKESFPLTVTSAQKNPTAFYLCASSKEGANEQFFGPGTRLTVL.

The rearrangement links TRBV11-2 to TRBJ2-1; possible D gene TRBD1, 6 bases. CDR1 SGHAT and CDR2 FQNNGV come from the germline V gene. The CDR3 is 16 amino acids. The V end lost 0 bases, the J end lost 6 bases, and 15 bases lay between the germline ends. The CDR3 is CASSLDLGGVSNEQFF. In nucleotides, the CDR3 is TGTGCCAGCAGCTTAGATCTAGGGGGAGTTTCCAATGAGCAGTTCTTC.

The V and J genes are TRBV7-8 and TRBJ1-5; D unclear. V was clipped by 2 bases and J by 5 bases, with 13 bases between them. The CDR3 contains 15 residues. Germline loops: CDR1 SGHVS, CDR2 FQNEAQ. The CDR3 sequence is CASSLTGYSDQPQHF. CDR3 DNA sequence: TGTGCCAGCAGCTTAACTGGTTATAGTGATCAGCCCCAGCATTTT.

This chain links TRBV2 with TRBJ2-7; possible D gene TRBD1, 6 bases. V was trimmed by 5 bases and J by 4 bases, leaving 15 bases between them. Germline loops: CDR1 SNHLY, CDR2 FYNNEI. The length of the CDR3 is 14 residues. CDR3 nucleotide sequence: TGTGCCAGCAGTCACCGGGCAGGGGCTTACGAGCAGTACTTC. Amino acids: CASSHRAGAYEQYF.

This chain uses TRBV4-2 with TRBJ2-4, with 9 bases identical to TRBD2. V was clipped by 0 bases and J by 6 bases; unmatched bases: 3. The CDR3 runs 15 residues. Germline values: CDR1 LGHNA, CDR2 YNFKEQ. The CDR3 loop reads CASSQDQTSGNIQYF. CDR3 nucleotides: TGTGCCAGCAGCCAAGATCAGACTAGCGGAAACATTCAGTACTTC.

This clone was detected once. The V and J genes are TRBV5-6 and TRBJ2-7, with D tentatively TRBD1 (5 bases). V lost 2 bases and J 2 bases, leaving 11 bases between the germline ends. Per germline, CDR1 SGHDT and CDR2 YYEEEE. This CDR3 is built from 14 residues. CDR3: CASSFTGQAYEQYF. CDR3 sequence (DNA): TGTGCCAGCAGCTTCACAGGACAAGCCTACGAGCAGTACTTC.

This clone was picked up a small number of times. This chain joins TRBV11-3 and TRBJ2-1; unclear D gene. CDR1 SGHNT and CDR2 YENEEA come from the germline V gene. CDR3 length: 12 residues. Trimming stripped 5 bases from V and 10 bases from J, with 12 bases between. CDR3 sequence (DNA): TGTGCCAGCAGCCCCCCAGGTTGGGAGCAGTTCTTC. Its translation is CASSPPGWEQFF.

The rearrangement links TRBV10-3 to TRBJ2-7, with D hard to call. CDR3 length: 11 residues. Germline CDR1 is ENHRY and CDR2 is SYGVKD. The germline V and J ends were trimmed by 3 bases and 6 bases, with 6 bases remaining between them. As DNA, the CDR3 is TGTGCCATCAGTGACTCGGGCGAGCAGTACTTC. It codes for CAISDSGEQYF.

CDR3 coding DNA: TGTGCCAGCTCACCCGGGACAGGGGGTCCTTATGGCTACACCTTC. Its translation: CASSPGTGGPYGYTF. The rearrangement uses TRBV27 and TRBJ1-2; TRBD1 matches 11 bases. CDR3 length: 15 amino acids. With V trimmed by 8 bases and J by 5 bases, 10 bases remained unmatched. Per germline, CDR1 MNHEY and CDR2 SMNVEV (reference sequence).

Only one count was recorded for this clone. The gene calls are TRBV28 and TRBJ1-4; 8 nucleotides line up with TRBD1. CDR1 and CDR2 (germline): MDHEN, SYDVKM. Unmatched junction bases numbered 22, after V lost 10 bases and J lost 6 bases. The CDR3 is made up of 18 amino acids. CDR3 protein: CATQAPGQADLVDEKLFF. For the CDR3, the DNA is TGTGCCACGCAGGCCCCGGGACAGGCCGATTTGGTGGATGAAAAACTGTTTTTT.

V is TRBV29-1 and J is TRBJ2-7; the match to TRBD2 covers 7 bases. In germline, CDR1 is SQVTM, CDR2 ANQGSEA. This CDR3 comprises 13 residues. V shed 4 bases and J 2 bases; nucleotides not matched to a gene: 5. CDR3 bases: TGCAGCGTTGGGGTAGCGGGCACCTACGAGCAGTACTTC. Residues: CSVGVAGTYEQYF.